This TCR beta chain was obtained from a study of blood T cell repertoires in COVID-19. V was clipped by 0 bases and J by 4 bases, with 11 bases between them. This CDR3 comprises 15 residues. Per the germline V gene, CDR1 is KGHDR and CDR2 is SFDVKD. The assay was immunoSEQ multiplex PCR, and TCRdb's table has in-frame clones only and misses some. The sample has 120,000 to 150,000 clones, 84% seen once. As regards this clone: The sample carries other DNA sequences with the same CDR3.

The source of this sequence is a human donor in a cohort sampled during active COVID-19. The specimen sequenced was peripheral blood. The rearrangement links TRBV24-1 to TRBJ2-5; D possibly corresponds to TRBD1 (7 bases). The CDR3 coding sequence is TGTGCCACCAGTGATTTGCAGGGGGGACGAGAGACCCAGTACTTC. Translation: CATSDLQGGRETQYF.